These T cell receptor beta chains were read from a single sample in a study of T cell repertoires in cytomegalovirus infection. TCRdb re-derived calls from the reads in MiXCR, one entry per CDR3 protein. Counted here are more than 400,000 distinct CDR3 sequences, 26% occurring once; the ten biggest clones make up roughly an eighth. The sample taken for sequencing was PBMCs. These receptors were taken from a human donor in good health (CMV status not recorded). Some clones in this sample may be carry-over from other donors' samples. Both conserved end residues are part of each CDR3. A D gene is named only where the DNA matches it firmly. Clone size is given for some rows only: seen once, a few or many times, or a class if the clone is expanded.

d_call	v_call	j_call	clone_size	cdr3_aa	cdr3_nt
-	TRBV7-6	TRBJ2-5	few	CASSFLHRRGVQETQYF	TGTGCCAGCAGCTTCCTCCACCGACGGGGTGTCCAAGAGACCCAGTACTTC
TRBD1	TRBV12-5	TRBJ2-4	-	CASGLVVNRGLAKNIQYF	TGTGCTAGTGGTTTGGTGGTAAACAGGGGCTTAGCCAAAAACATTCAGTACTTC
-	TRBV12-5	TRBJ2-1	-	CASGLAPNEQFF	TGTGCTAGTGGTTTGGCACCTAATGAGCAGTTCTTC
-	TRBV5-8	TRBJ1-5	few	CASSLNSGHDQPQHF	TGTGCCAGCAGCTTGAATTCGGGGCACGACCAGCCCCAGCATTTT
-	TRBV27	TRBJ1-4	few	CASGTSNTGKLFF	TGTGCCAGCGGGACTTCCAATACGGGAAAACTGTTTTTT
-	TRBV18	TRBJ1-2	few	CASSPPGEGRLGYTF	TGTGCCAGCTCACCACCTGGGGAGGGTCGCCTTGGCTACACCTTC
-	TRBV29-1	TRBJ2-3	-	CSVAGVADTQYF	TGCAGCGTTGCGGGAGTGGCAGATACGCAGTATTTT
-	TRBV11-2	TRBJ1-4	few	CASSLVMAEKLFF	TGTGCCAGCAGCTTAGTTATGGCAGAAAAACTGTTTTTT
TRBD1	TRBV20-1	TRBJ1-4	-	CSARPDRIKKLFF	TGCAGTGCTAGACCGGACAGGATAAAAAAACTGTTTTTT
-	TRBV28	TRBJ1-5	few	CATRWVLNQPQHF	TGTGCCACTAGGTGGGTCCTTAATCAGCCCCAGCATTTT
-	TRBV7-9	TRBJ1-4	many	CASSSGEKLFF	TGTGCCAGCAGCTCAGGGGAAAAACTGTTTTTT
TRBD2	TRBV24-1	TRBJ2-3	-	CATSGRREGSTDTQYF	TGTGCCACCAGTGGCCGACGGGAGGGCAGCACAGATACGCAGTATTTT
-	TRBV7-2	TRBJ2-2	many	CASSWRDPRAGELFF	TGTGCCAGCAGCTGGCGGGACCCAAGGGCCGGGGAGCTGTTTTTT
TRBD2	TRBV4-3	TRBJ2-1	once	CASSQDLTSDREQFF	TGCGCCAGCAGCCAAGATCTCACTAGCGATCGTGAGCAGTTCTTC
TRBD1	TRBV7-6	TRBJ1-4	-	CASSPVTGVNEKLFF	TGTGCCAGCAGCCCCGTTACAGGGGTTAATGAAAAACTGTTTTTT
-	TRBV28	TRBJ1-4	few	CASSLILQGAEKLFF	TGTGCCAGCAGTTTAATTCTTCAGGGAGCAGAAAAACTGTTTTTT
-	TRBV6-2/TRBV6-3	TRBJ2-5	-	CASSLNRRTTDQETQYF	TGTGCCAGCAGTTTAAACAGGAGGACTACCGACCAAGAGACCCAGTACTTC
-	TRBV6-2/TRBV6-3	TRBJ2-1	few	CASRHGLARPYNEQFF	TGTGCCAGCAGACACGGGTTAGCGAGGCCCTACAATGAGCAGTTCTTC
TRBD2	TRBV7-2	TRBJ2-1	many	CASSLLAGGFNEQFF	TGTGCCAGCAGCTTACTCGCGGGAGGGTTCAATGAGCAGTTCTTC
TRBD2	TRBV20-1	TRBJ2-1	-	CSALSGRAGDEQFF	TGCAGTGCTCTTAGCGGGAGGGCCGGGGATGAGCAGTTCTTC
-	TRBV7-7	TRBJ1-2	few	CASSLAPLQNYGYTF	TGTGCCAGCAGCTTAGCTCCACTACAGAACTATGGCTACACCTTC
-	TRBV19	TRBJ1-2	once	CASSIWQPSNYGYTF	TGTGCCAGTAGTATCTGGCAGCCTTCGAACTATGGCTACACCTTC
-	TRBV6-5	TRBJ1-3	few	CASSYLGTGNTIYF	TGTGCCAGCAGTTATCTGGGCACCGGAAACACCATATATTTT
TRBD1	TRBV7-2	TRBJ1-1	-	CASSPRTGGATEAFF	TGTGCCAGCAGCCCCCGGACAGGGGGAGCTACTGAAGCTTTCTTT
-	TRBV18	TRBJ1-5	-	CASSPQGGVNQPQHF	TGTGCCAGCTCACCACAGGGGGGAGTCAATCAGCCCCAGCATTTT
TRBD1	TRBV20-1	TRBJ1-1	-	CSAHNGQGNTEAFF	TGCAGTGCTCATAACGGACAGGGGAACACTGAAGCTTTCTTT
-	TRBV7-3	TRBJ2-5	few	CASSLSSRVETQYF	TGTGCCAGCAGCTTAAGTAGTAGGGTGGAGACCCAGTACTTC
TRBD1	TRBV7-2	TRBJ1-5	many	CASSYQQGAFQPQHF	TGTGCCAGCAGTTATCAACAGGGGGCCTTTCAGCCCCAGCATTTT
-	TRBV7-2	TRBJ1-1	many	CASTFMSNTEAFF	TGTGCCAGCACCTTTATGTCGAACACTGAAGCTTTCTTT
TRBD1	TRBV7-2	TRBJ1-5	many	CASSSRGWTGAGQPQHF	TGTGCCAGCAGCTCAAGGGGATGGACAGGGGCTGGTCAGCCCCAGCATTTT
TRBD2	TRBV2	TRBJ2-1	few	CASSDLQGLNNEQFF	TGTGCCAGCAGTGATTTGCAGGGACTAAACAATGAGCAGTTCTTC
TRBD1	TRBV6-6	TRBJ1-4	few	CASSYAGTGDEKLFF	TGTGCCAGCAGTTACGCCGGGACAGGGGACGAAAAACTGTTTTTT
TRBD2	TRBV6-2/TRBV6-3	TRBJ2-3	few	CASSYPLPDQRESKDTQYF	TGTGCCAGCAGTTACCCACTCCCCGACCAGCGGGAGTCAAAAGATACGCAGTATTTT
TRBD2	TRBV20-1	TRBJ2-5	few	CSARAARLAGGGETQYF	TGCAGTGCTAGAGCTGCCCGACTAGCGGGAGGCGGAGAGACCCAGTACTTC
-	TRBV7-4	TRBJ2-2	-	CASSPRGTLTGELFF	TGTGCCAGCAGCCCCCGAGGAACCCTCACCGGGGAGCTGTTTTTT
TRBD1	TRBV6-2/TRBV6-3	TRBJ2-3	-	CASSKIQGTDTQYF	TGTGCCAGCAGTAAGATACAGGGGACAGATACGCAGTATTTT
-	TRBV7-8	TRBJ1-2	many	CASRQLGGYGYTF	TGTGCCAGCAGACAACTAGGGGGATATGGCTACACCTTC
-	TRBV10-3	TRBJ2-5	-	CAIAKGETQYF	TGTGCCATCGCGAAGGGAGAGACCCAGTACTTC
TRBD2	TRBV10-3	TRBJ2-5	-	CAISESSGTETQYF	TGTGCCATCAGTGAGTCTAGCGGGACAGAGACCCAGTACTTC
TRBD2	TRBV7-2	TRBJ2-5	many	CASSFQGGAGTQYF	TGTGCCAGCAGCTTCCAGGGAGGGGCAGGGACCCAGTACTTC
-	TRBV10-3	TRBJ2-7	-	CAISEVGDEQYF	TGTGCCATCAGTGAGGTGGGGGACGAGCAGTACTTC
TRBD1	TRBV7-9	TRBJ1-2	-	CASTQPGGAGYGYTF	TGTGCCAGCACCCAGCCAGGGGGCGCAGGCTATGGCTACACCTTC
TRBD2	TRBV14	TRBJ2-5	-	CASSQDFSGRARETQYF	TGTGCCAGCAGCCAAGATTTTAGCGGGAGGGCGAGAGAGACCCAGTACTTC
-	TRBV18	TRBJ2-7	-	CASSPPETRSYEQYF	TGTGCCAGCTCACCACCAGAGACTAGGTCCTACGAGCAGTACTTC
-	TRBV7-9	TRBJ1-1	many	CASSIREGTEAFF	TGTGCCAGCAGCATCAGAGAGGGCACTGAAGCTTTCTTT
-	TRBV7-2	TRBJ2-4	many	CASSRRESQTKNIQYF	TGTGCCAGCAGCCGCCGAGAGTCCCAGACCAAAAACATTCAGTACTTC
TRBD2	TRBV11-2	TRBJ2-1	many	CASSLVGLAGGANEQFF	TGTGCCAGCAGCTTAGTGGGACTAGCGGGAGGGGCGAATGAGCAGTTCTTC
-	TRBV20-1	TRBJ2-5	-	CSARAGIVTQYF	TGCAGTGCTAGAGCTGGGATAGTGACCCAGTACTTC
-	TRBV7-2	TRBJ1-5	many	CASSLAPAGYSNQPQHF	TGTGCCAGCAGCTTAGCGCCGGCAGGGTACAGCAATCAGCCCCAGCATTTT
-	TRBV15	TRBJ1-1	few	CATSRDYQNTEAFF	TGTGCCACCAGCAGAGATTATCAGAACACTGAAGCTTTCTTT
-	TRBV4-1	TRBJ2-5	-	CASSQVGREETQYF	TGCGCCAGCAGCCAAGTTGGCAGGGAAGAGACCCAGTACTTC
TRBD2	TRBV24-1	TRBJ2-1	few	CATSDLRAGVNEQFF	TGTGCCACCAGTGATTTGCGAGCGGGAGTGAATGAGCAGTTCTTC
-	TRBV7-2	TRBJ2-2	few	CASSSGSRLSTGELFF	TGTGCCAGCAGCTCAGGGTCGAGACTATCCACCGGGGAGCTGTTTTTT